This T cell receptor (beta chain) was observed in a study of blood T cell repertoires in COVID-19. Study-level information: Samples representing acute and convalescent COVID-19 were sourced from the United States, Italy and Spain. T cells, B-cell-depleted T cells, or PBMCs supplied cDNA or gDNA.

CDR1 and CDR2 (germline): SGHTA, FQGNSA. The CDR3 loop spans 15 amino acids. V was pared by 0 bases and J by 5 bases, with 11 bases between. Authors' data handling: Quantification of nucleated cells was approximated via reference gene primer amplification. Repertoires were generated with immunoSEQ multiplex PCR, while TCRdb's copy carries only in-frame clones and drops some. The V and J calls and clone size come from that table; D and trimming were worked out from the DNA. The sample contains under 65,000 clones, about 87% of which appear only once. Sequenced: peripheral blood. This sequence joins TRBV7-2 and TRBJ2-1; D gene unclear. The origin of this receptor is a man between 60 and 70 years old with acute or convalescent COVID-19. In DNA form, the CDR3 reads TGTGCCAGCAGCTTAGCGCCAGGTACCCACAATGAGCAGTTCTTC. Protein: CASSLAPGTHNEQFF.